This T cell receptor beta chain came from a study of control samples from healthy donors and cancer patients. Data came from immunoSEQ multiplex PCR; TCRdb stores just in-frame clones and leaves some out. Among tens of thousands of clones listed, roughly 92% were seen once. Material for sequencing was blood. The TCR sequence derives from a man in his thirties or forties in good health.

CDR3 amino acids: CASSPENQPQHF. CDR3 DNA sequence: TGTGCCAGTAGCCCAGAGAATCAGCCCCAGCATTTT. V is TRBV19 and J is TRBJ1-5, with D uncertain. Germline V gives CDR1 LNHDA, CDR2 SQIVND (reference sequence). The CDR3 totals 12 residues. V was trimmed by 6 bases and J by 4 bases, leaving 7 bases between them.